Below, 18 T cell receptor beta chains from the same sample are listed, as sequenced in a study of cytomegalovirus exposure and HLA in healthy donors (dated by TCRdb to the late 2010s). The library was generated by the immunoSEQ multiplex PCR assay. A mixture of 60 forward primers for TCR Vbeta segments and 13 reverse primers for TCR Jbeta segments was used in the multiplex PCR. TCRdb stores this immuneACCESS table with in-frame sequences only. Part of the clones is absent; in the studies checked, under half of the shortfall reflects unresolved V genes, and no reason is known for the rest. The sample table records about 200,000 clones. 0.74% of the sample goes to the ten largest clones. Sequencing used PBMCs. The receptor set was obtained from a boy aged 5-17 years in good health and CMV-seronegative.

The chain combines TRBV10-3 with TRBJ1-4, with 9 bases identical to TRBD1. V gave up 10 bases and J gave up 1 base; unmatched junction bases: 4. The V gene's germline CDR1 is ENHRY and CDR2 SYGVKD. CDR3 length: 14 residues. CDR3 nucleotides: TGTGCCACAGGGACAGGGAGAACTAATGAAAAACTGTTTTTT. As protein: CATGTGRTNEKLFF.

This chain connects TRBV6-6 to TRBJ1-1, with TRBD1 as a possible D gene (6 bases). The CDR3 loop spans 14 amino acids. Trimming left V 0 bases short and J 3 bases short, with 8 bases between. CDR1 and CDR2 from the germline V gene are MNHNY and SVGAGI (reference sequence). The CDR3 protein is CASSYSGGDTEAFF. In nucleotides, the CDR3 is TGTGCCAGCAGTTACTCAGGGGGAGACACTGAAGCTTTCTTT.

V usage is TRBV2 and J usage is TRBJ1-1; no clear D. V was pared by 5 bases and J by 3 bases, with 10 bases between. The germline CDR1 and CDR2 sequences are SNHLY and FYNNEI. This CDR3 region has 13 residues. This chain's CDR3 is CASSNRPYTEAFF. CDR3 DNA sequence: TGTGCCAGCAGTAACAGACCTTACACTGAAGCTTTCTTT.

V gene TRBV10-3 combines with J gene TRBJ2-7; D is perhaps TRBD2 (7 bases). The V end was cut by 0 bases, the J end by 4 bases, with 16 bases between. CDR1 is ENHRY and CDR2 is SYGVKD in the germline V gene. This CDR3 spans 16 amino acids. This chain's CDR3 is CAISESGGRAIYEQYF. CDR3 sequence (DNA): TGTGCCATCAGTGAGTCGGGGGGGCGCGCAATTTACGAGCAGTACTTC.

The CDR3 spells CAWRRGDTEAFF. The CDR3 DNA reads TGTGCCTGGAGACGGGGAGACACTGAAGCTTTCTTT. The V gene is TRBV30, the J gene TRBJ1-1; D gene uncertain. The CDR3 has 12 amino acids. Germline lookup yields CDR1 GTSNPN and CDR2 SVGIG (reference sequence). V gave up 3 bases and J gave up 3 bases, with 8 bases separating them.

The chain joins TRBV6-1 to TRBJ2-1; no clear D gene. The V end was cut by 11 bases, the J end by 2 bases, with 13 bases between. The CDR3 spans 13 residues. CDR1 MNHNS and CDR2 SASEGT come from the germline V gene. The DNA of the CDR3 is TGTGCCCTGCTGACAAACACCTACAATGAGCAGTTCTTC. Translation gives CALLTNTYNEQFF.

J is TRBJ2-7 and V is TRBV4-1; 8 nucleotides match TRBD2. The junction had 5 bases not matched to a gene; V was cut back by 4 bases and J by 0 bases. Germline CDR1 MGHRA, CDR2 YSYEKL. The CDR3 contains 15 residues. The chain's CDR3 is CASSPYAGGSYEQYF. The DNA of the CDR3 is TGCGCCAGCAGCCCCTACGCGGGAGGCTCCTACGAGCAGTACTTC.

The chain links TRBV7-6 to TRBJ1-5; no reliable D call. Germline V CDR1 and CDR2: SGHVS, FNYEAQ. V shed 1 base and J shed 2 bases, with 6 bases lying between them. The CDR3 contains 14 residues. The CDR3 here is CASSLGTGNQPQHF. CDR3 nucleotide sequence: TGTGCCAGCAGCTTAGGTACGGGCAATCAGCCCCAGCATTTT.

The chain combines TRBV7-9 with TRBJ2-1, with TRBD2 matching 10 bases. V lost 5 bases to trimming and J lost 0 bases; unmatched junction nucleotides: 13. This CDR3 region has 19 residues. CDR1 is SEHNR and CDR2 is FQNEAQ in the germline V gene (reference sequence). CDR3 coding DNA: TGTGCCAGCAGCCCCGTAGCGGGGGGTTTGTCGAGCTCCTACAATGAGCAGTTCTTC. As protein: CASSPVAGGLSSSYNEQFF.

The chain recombines TRBV28 with TRBJ1-5; the D gene is possibly TRBD1 (5 bases). The CDR3 loop spans 15 amino acids. The germline CDR1 and CDR2 sequences are MDHEN and SYDVKM. V was cut by 2 bases and J by 2 bases, with 10 bases left in between. The CDR3, as DNA: TGTGCCAGCAGTTTACGGTCCAGGGGCAATCAGCCCCAGCATTTT. It specifies CASSLRSRGNQPQHF.

The chain couples TRBV7-9 to TRBJ2-7; 9 positions agree with TRBD1. Trimming removed 1 base from V and 1 base from J; junction bases left unmatched: 5. The CDR3 has 16 amino acids. CDR1 is SEHNR and CDR2 is FQNEAQ in the germline V gene (reference sequence). The CDR3 protein is CASSLGTGVVSYEQYF. The DNA of the CDR3 is TGTGCCAGCAGCTTAGGGACAGGGGTGGTTTCCTACGAGCAGTACTTC.

V usage is TRBV12-5 and J usage is TRBJ2-2; 10 nucleotides line up with TRBD1. Per the germline V gene, CDR1 is LGHNT and CDR2 is FRNRAP. CDR3 length: 15 residues. V dropped 6 bases and J dropped 6; count of bases not matched to a gene: 7. The CDR3, as DNA: TGTGCTAGTGGGGAGGGACAGGGGTTCCCCGGGGAGCTGTTTTTT. It encodes CASGEGQGFPGELFF.

CDR3 coding DNA: TGTGCCAGCAGCCCGGACAGGGTGGCTGAAGCTTTCTTT. Amino acid sequence: CASSPDRVAEAFF. V and J are TRBV5-4 and TRBJ1-1, with TRBD1 matching over 8 bases. This CDR3 comprises 13 residues. In germline, CDR1 is SGHNT, CDR2 YYREEE (reference sequence). With V trimmed by 4 bases and J by 6 bases, 5 bases remained unmatched. Full variable domain (missing parts from reference TRBV5-4 and TRBJ1-1): ETGVTQSPTHLIKTRGQQVTLRCSSQSGHNTVSWYQQALGQGPQFIFQYYREEENGRGNFPPRFSGLQFPNYSSELNVNALELDDSALYLCASSPDRVAEAFFGQGTRLTVV.

The chain recombines TRBV30 with TRBJ1-2; D unresolved. The V end was cut by 0 bases, the J end by 2 bases, with 16 bases between. The length of the CDR3 is 16 residues. Germline loops: CDR1 GTSNPN, CDR2 SVGIG (reference sequence). The DNA of the CDR3 is TGTGCCTGGAGTGTATCACCCGAGTGGGCGAACTATGGCTACACCTTC. It yields the protein CAWSVSPEWANYGYTF. Together with reference TRBV30 and TRBJ1-2, the CDR3 gives the full variable domain: SQTIHQWPATLVQPVGSPLSLECTVEGTSNPNLYWYRQAAGRGLQLLFYSVGIGQISSEVPQNLSASRPQDRQFILSSKKLLLSDSGFYLCAWSVSPEWANYGYTFGSGTRLTVV.

The chain combines TRBV29-1 with TRBJ1-1, with D uncertain. With 6 bases removed from V and 4 bases from J, the gap between germline ends came to 15 bases. The germline V gene has CDR1 SQVTM and CDR2 ANQGSEA. The CDR3 extends over 13 amino acids. The CDR3 loop reads CSVEEGTSTEAFF. DNA for the CDR3: TGCAGCGTGGAGGAGGGTACGAGCACTGAAGCTTTCTTT.

The V call is TRBV5-6, the J call TRBJ1-5; TRBD1 matches 9 bases. The CDR3 runs 16 residues. CDR1 and CDR2 (germline): SGHDT, YYEEEE. The trim removed 1 base at V and 4 bases at J, leaving 6 bases unmatched. CDR3 coding DNA: TGTGCCAGCAGCTTGTCCGGACAGGGGTTTAATCAGCCCCAGCATTTT. Encoded protein: CASSLSGQGFNQPQHF.

J is TRBJ2-4 and V is TRBV15; TRBD2 is a possible D gene (7 bases). V lost 6 bases and J 7 bases, leaving 16 bases between the germline ends. This CDR3 has 14 residues. Germline lookup yields CDR1 LNHNV and CDR2 YYDKDF (reference sequence). The CDR3 reads CATRDRGGRNIQYF. The CDR3, as DNA: TGTGCCACCAGAGATAGGGGGGGCCGGAACATTCAGTACTTC.

The V gene is TRBV19, the J gene TRBJ2-5, with D maybe TRBD2 (6 bases). This CDR3 has 17 residues. Trimming cost V 3 bases and J 4 bases, with 21 bases left between them. Germline CDR1 reads LNHDA; CDR2 reads SQIVND (reference sequence). The CDR3, as DNA: TGTGCCAGTAGTATCGGGGTCGGAGGGGCCGCCCGAGAGACCCAGTACTTC. It yields the protein CASSIGVGGAARETQYF.